This T cell receptor (beta chain) was sequenced in a study of blood T cell repertoires in COVID-19. Study details: COVID-19 samples from acute and convalescent phases originated in the United States, Italy and Spain. Nucleic acid was either cDNA or gDNA, and it came from T cells, B-cell-depleted T cells, or PBMCs.

TCRdb keeps only in-frame clones here, not all; method: immunoSEQ multiplex PCR. The sample holds about 180,000 clones, approximately 88% seen once. Germline loops: CDR1 SGHRS, CDR2 YFSETQ. The germline V and J ends were trimmed by 2 bases and 8 bases, with 25 bases remaining between them. This CDR3 comprises 18 residues. The chain joins TRBV5-1 to TRBJ1-4; the D gene is possibly TRBD1 (5 bases). Material: peripheral blood. The sequence came from a woman in her thirties with acute or convalescent COVID-19. CDR3 residues: CASSFNSPFEGRWEKLFF. Here the CDR3 DNA reads TGCGCCAGCAGCTTCAACTCACCCTTTGAGGGGAGGTGGGAAAAACTGTTTTTT.